Below, 16 T cell receptor beta chains from the same sample are listed, as sequenced in a study of cytomegalovirus exposure and HLA in healthy donors. The PCR ran on 60 Vbeta and 13 Jbeta primers. Generated by immunoSEQ multiplex PCR, the TCRdb table keeps only in-frame clones and is missing some. Here the sample spans 95,000 to 150,000 clones, approximately 72% being singletons. The sequenced sample was PBMCs. The receptors were sampled from a man aged 55 to 70 in good health and CMV-seropositive.

This chain links TRBV2 with TRBJ1-5, with 7 bases matching TRBD1. Germline V gene data show CDR1 as SNHLY and CDR2 as FYNNEI. This CDR3 has 14 amino acids. The ends lost 6 bases at V and 0 bases at J; junction bases unmatched: 2. CDR3 in amino acids: CASRTGYSNQPQHF. The CDR3 nucleotides read TGTGCCAGCAGGACAGGGTATAGCAATCAGCCCCAGCATTTT.

The chain joins TRBV7-9 to TRBJ1-1; tentative D call: TRBD1 (5 bases). V shed 5 bases and J shed 6 bases, with 13 bases lying between them. Germline lookup yields CDR1 SEHNR and CDR2 FQNEAQ (reference sequence). There are 13 residues in the CDR3. Written as DNA, the CDR3 is TGTGCCAGCAGCCCCGGGGGGAGCGCTGAAGCTTTCTTT. This codes for CASSPGGSAEAFF.

This chain uses TRBV6-5 with TRBJ2-7, with 10 bases aligning to TRBD1. This CDR3 has 15 residues. After removal of 2 bases from V and 6 bases from J, the junction contained 7 bases not matched to a gene. Germline CDR1 MNHEY, CDR2 SVGAGI. DNA of the CDR3: TGTGCCAGCAGTTACACCGGGACAGGGGACGGCGAGCAGTACTTC. This gives the protein CASSYTGTGDGEQYF.

V usage is TRBV5-1 and J usage is TRBJ2-5; a possible D gene is TRBD2 (5 bases). This CDR3 has 13 amino acids. Germline CDR1 and CDR2: SGHRS and YFSETQ. Between the trimmed V and J ends, which lost 1 base and 5 bases, there was a span of 9 bases. Here the CDR3 reads CASSLQRAETQYF. CDR3 DNA: TGCGCCAGCAGCTTGCAGAGGGCGGAGACCCAGTACTTC.

The chain carries TRBV9 and TRBJ2-1; D possibly corresponds to TRBD2 (6 bases). V lost 2 bases, J lost 5 bases, and 11 bases lay in between. Germline assignment: CDR1 SGDLS and CDR2 YYNGEE. The CDR3 is 14 amino acids. The CDR3 loop reads CASSVTSRDNEQFF. CDR3 bases: TGTGCCAGCAGCGTGACTAGTCGGGACAATGAGCAGTTCTTC.

This clone was counted a few times. The genes are TRBV5-6 and TRBJ2-1; 8 nucleotides line up with TRBD2. After removal of 0 bases from V and 0 bases from J, the junction contained 5 bases not matched to a gene. The V gene's germline CDR1 is SGHDT and CDR2 YYEEEE. The CDR3 contains 17 residues. CDR3 sequence reads: CASSLVIAGSSYNEQFF. DNA of the CDR3: TGTGCCAGCAGCTTGGTAATAGCGGGGAGCTCCTACAATGAGCAGTTCTTC.

The chain recombines TRBV5-1 with TRBJ1-1, with 9 bases fitting TRBD1. Germline trimming cut 4 bases from V and 6 bases from J; bases unmatched to any gene: 10. Germline CDR1 SGHRS, CDR2 YFSETQ. There are 15 residues in the CDR3. The CDR3 coding sequence is TGCGCCAGCAGCGCCCTGACAGGGGGGTCGTCTGAAGCTTTCTTT. Amino acid sequence: CASSALTGGSSEAFF. The full variable domain, rest sourced from reference TRBV5-1 and TRBJ1-1, is KAGVTQTPRYLIKTRGQQVTLSCSPISGHRSVSWYQQTPGQGLQFLFEYFSETQRNKGNFPGRFSGRQFSNSRSEMNVSTLELGDSALYLCASSALTGGSSEAFFGQGTRLTVV.

The rearrangement uses TRBV11-1 and TRBJ1-1; D perhaps matches TRBD1 (5 bases). From germline, CDR1 is SGHAT and CDR2 FQDESV (reference sequence). Trimming removed 5 bases from V and 4 bases from J, with 14 bases in between. The CDR3 runs to 14 residues. CDR3 bases: TGTGCCAGCAGCACCGACAGCTCGGTCACTGAAGCTTTCTTT. Protein sequence: CASSTDSSVTEAFF.

The chain links TRBV10-3 to TRBJ2-5, with 7 positions matching TRBD1. The J call may be wrong; the DNA end is better matched by TRBJ2-7. The CDR3 is 15 amino acids. The V gene's germline CDR1 is ENHRY and CDR2 SYGVKD. The CDR3 loop is CAISDGQVYSYEQYF. CDR3 bases: TGTGCCATCAGTGACGGACAGGTTTACTCCTACGAGCAGTACTTC.

The chain combines TRBV5-1 with TRBJ1-2, with TRBD1 matching 7 bases. The CDR3 extends over 14 amino acids. CDR1 is SGHRS, CDR2 YFSETQ, per germline. V lost 3 bases, J lost 9 bases, and 11 bases stayed unmatched. CDR3 sequence: CASSSTPGTESYTF. CDR3 nucleotides: TGCGCCAGCAGCTCTACCCCGGGGACAGAAAGCTACACCTTC. The complete variable domain, with remaining parts taken from reference TRBV5-1 and TRBJ1-2, reads KAGVTQTPRYLIKTRGQQVTLSCSPISGHRSVSWYQQTPGQGLQFLFEYFSETQRNKGNFPGRFSGRQFSNSRSEMNVSTLELGDSALYLCASSSTPGTESYTFGSGTRLTVV.

The chain has TRBV6-5 and TRBJ2-3; a possible D gene is TRBD2 (5 bases). Germline CDR1 reads MNHEY; CDR2 reads SVGAGI. The V end was cut by 7 bases, the J end by 12 bases, with 17 bases between. The CDR3 covers 12 residues. The CDR3, as DNA: TGTGCCAGCACCTCGACTACAGCGTTCCAGTATTTT. Amino acid sequence: CASTSTTAFQYF.

The chain combines TRBV10-3 with TRBJ2-7; D remains unclear. Germline V CDR1 and CDR2: ENHRY, SYGVKD. This CDR3 is built from 13 residues. V dropped 3 bases and J dropped 6 bases, with 12 bases sitting between them. CDR3 residues: CAISEGQVTEQYF. The CDR3 DNA reads as TGTGCCATCAGTGAAGGCCAGGTCACCGAGCAGTACTTC.

The J gene is TRBJ1-5, the V gene TRBV2; D ambiguous. The CDR3 covers 12 residues. V was cut by 5 bases and J by 4 bases, with 6 bases left in between. Germline V lookup: CDR1 SNHLY, CDR2 FYNNEI. The CDR3 DNA reads TGTGCCAGCAGTTCGGGTAATCAGCCCCAGCATTTT. Its protein is CASSSGNQPQHF. Full variable domain (missing parts from reference TRBV2 and TRBJ1-5): EPEVTQTPSHQVTQMGQEVILRCVPISNHLYFYWYRQILGQKVEFLVSFYNNEISEKSEIFDDQFSVERPDGSNFTLKIRSTKLEDSAMYFCASSSGNQPQHFGDGTRLSIL.

V gene TRBV9 combines with J gene TRBJ1-4; 7 nucleotides agree with TRBD1. Unmatched junction bases numbered 3, after V lost 0 bases and J lost 4 bases. The length of the CDR3 is 15 residues. Germline CDR1 reads SGDLS; CDR2 reads YYNGEE. The CDR3 bases are TGTGCCAGCAGCGTAGCAGGGGGGTTTAATGAAAAACTGTTTTTT. Its protein product is CASSVAGGFNEKLFF.

In regard to this clone: Germline is not matched at one junction end, which may reflect a read error. The chain is built from TRBV19 and TRBJ2-1; 8 bases fit TRBD2. The CDR3 loop spans 15 amino acids. The V gene's germline CDR1 is LNHDA and CDR2 SQIVND (reference sequence). The CDR3 spells CAGSASGSSYNEQFF. The DNA of the CDR3 is TGTGCCGGTAGCGCAAGCGGGAGCTCCTACAATGAGCAGTTCTTC.

This sequence joins TRBV6-5 and TRBJ2-7; TRBD2 is a possible D gene (6 bases). Germline assignment: CDR1 MNHEY and CDR2 SVGAGI. CDR3 length: 14 amino acids. V gave up 2 bases and J gave up 3 bases, with 11 bases separating them. CDR3 in amino acids: CASSYGTLNYEQYF. The CDR3 DNA follows: TGTGCCAGCAGTTACGGGACTTTGAACTACGAGCAGTACTTC.